Listed here is a single T cell receptor beta chain. The sample originates from a study of blood T cell repertoires in COVID-19. Study information: COVID-19 samples from acute and convalescent phases originated in the United States, Italy and Spain. The analysed material was cDNA or gDNA that came from T cells, B-cell-depleted T cells, or PBMCs.

The CDR3 contains 15 residues. Germline V CDR1 and CDR2: SEHNR, FQNEAQ (reference sequence). The V segment lost 1 base and the J segment 2 bases; nucleotides outside the gene matches: 2. Per the authors' pipeline: Amplification of reference gene primers was used by the study to estimate nucleated cell counts. The repertoire was sequenced with immunoSEQ multiplex PCR; TCRdb's copy has only in-frame clones and lacks some. The V and J calls and clone size are taken from that table; D and trimming were inferred from the DNA. This table holds 70,000 to 90,000 clones, more than 75% found once. This TCR derives from an elderly woman with acute or convalescent COVID-19. The gene calls are TRBV7-9 and TRBJ1-2; 9 bases are a match to TRBD1. The sequenced sample consisted of peripheral blood. The CDR3 bases are TGTGCCAGCAGCTTAGGGACAGGGGCAAACTATGGCTACACCTTC. Protein: CASSLGTGANYGYTF.